A single sample is the source of the 23 T cell receptor beta chains below, sequenced in a study of PD-1 blockade in mismatch repair-deficient tumors. Libraries were prepared by immunoSEQ multiplex PCR; TCRdb keeps only in-frame clonotypes and omits some of them. The sample contains some 120,000 clones, 88% of which appear only once. The source material was peripheral blood, sampled approximately 70 weeks after starting pembrolizumab. These receptors originate from an adult with mismatch repair-deficient cancer.

V is TRBV6-1 and J is TRBJ1-5; D gene unclear. CDR1 MNHNS and CDR2 SASEGT come from the germline V gene. The CDR3 sequence is 15 residues long. Trimming took off 1 base at V and 1 base at J, with 8 bases between the two ends. The chain's CDR3 is CASSEGWASNQPQHF. CDR3 in DNA: TGTGCCAGCAGTGAAGGCTGGGCGAGCAATCAGCCCCAGCATTTT.

The rearrangement joins TRBV20-1 to TRBJ1-1; no firm D call. The V end lost 2 bases, the J end lost 8 bases, and 9 bases lay between the germline ends. In germline, CDR1 is DFQATT, CDR2 SNEGSKA (reference sequence). This CDR3 spans 11 amino acids. The CDR3 reads CSARTVEEAFF. DNA for the CDR3: TGCAGTGCTAGAACAGTAGAAGAAGCTTTCTTT.

This clone was found once. The J gene is TRBJ2-1, the V gene TRBV27; D is unclear. V was clipped by 5 bases and J by 5 bases, with 16 bases between them. CDR3 length: 15 amino acids. Germline lookup yields CDR1 MNHEY and CDR2 SMNVEV (reference sequence). CDR3 in amino acids: CASSILAVPNNEQFF. As DNA, the CDR3 is TGTGCCAGCAGTATATTAGCCGTCCCAAACAATGAGCAGTTCTTC.

Here the CDR3 DNA reads TGTGCCAGCGGGTACGCGGGCAATCAGCCCCAGCATTTT. Translation: CASGYAGNQPQHF. The rearrangement links TRBV27 to TRBJ1-5; no clear D gene. V was pared by 8 bases and J by 2 bases, with 10 bases between. Looked up from germline, CDR1 is MNHEY and CDR2 is SMNVEV (reference sequence). The length of the CDR3 is 13 residues.

The CDR3 DNA reads TGTGCCAGCAGTCAAATTTGGGGCGAGCAGTACTTC. Translating gives CASSQIWGEQYF. The chain couples TRBV6-6 to TRBJ2-7, with D unresolved. Per the germline V gene, CDR1 is MNHNY and CDR2 is SVGAGI (reference sequence). V was cut by 5 bases and J by 6 bases, with 11 bases left in between. There are 12 residues in the CDR3.

This clone was found once. CDR3 DNA: TGTGCCAGCAGCCCTCTACTAGCAACTAATGAAAAACTGTTTTTT. As protein: CASSPLLATNEKLFF. The chain combines TRBV7-9 with TRBJ1-4, with unresolved D. This CDR3 contains 15 residues. Per the germline V gene, CDR1 is SEHNR and CDR2 is FQNEAQ (reference sequence). Trimming pared 5 bases from V and 0 bases from J, leaving 10 bases between.

The chain has TRBV19 and TRBJ2-1; 9 bases agree with TRBD2. CDR1 LNHDA and CDR2 SQIVND come from the germline V gene (reference sequence). The CDR3 contains 16 residues. The J segment lost 5 bases and the V segment lost 9 bases, leaving 14 bases of the junction unmatched. CDR3 coding DNA: TGTGCCAGCGAGATCTTCGCGGGAGGGAGGAACAATGAGCAGTTCTTC. Translation gives CASEIFAGGRNNEQFF.

The V and J genes are TRBV6-4 and TRBJ2-3; TRBD1 is a possible D gene (5 bases). Germline CDR1 reads MRHNA; CDR2 reads SNTAGT. The CDR3 runs 15 residues. The V gene lost 3 bases and the J gene lost 5 bases, with 15 bases spanning the gap. CDR3 loop: CASSEKGRAGDTQYF. CDR3 nucleotides: TGTGCCAGCAGTGAAAAGGGCAGGGCCGGAGATACGCAGTATTTT.

This chain connects TRBV7-3 to TRBJ2-3, with no clear D. V lost 8 bases and J 3 bases, leaving 6 bases between the germline ends. From germline, CDR1 is SGHTA and CDR2 FQGTGA. This CDR3 region has 11 residues. The CDR3 loop is CASGDTDTQYF. CDR3 DNA: TGTGCCAGCGGGGATACAGATACGCAGTATTTT.

J is TRBJ2-7 and V is TRBV10-1; a possible D gene is TRBD2 (5 bases). V lost 6 bases and J 7 bases, leaving 13 bases between the germline ends. The CDR3 length is 12 residues. Germline-derived CDR1 and CDR2 are WNHNN and SYGVQD (reference sequence). The CDR3 is CASSRGVREQYF. In nucleotides, the CDR3 is TGCGCCAGCAGCCGGGGTGTGAGGGAGCAGTACTTC.

V is TRBV4-1 and J is TRBJ2-1; no clear D gene. This CDR3 has 13 residues. From germline, CDR1 is MGHRA and CDR2 YSYEKL. V was clipped by 2 bases and J by 6 bases, with 8 bases between them. CDR3 amino acids: CASSQPSGNEQFF. In DNA form, the CDR3 reads TGCGCCAGCAGCCAACCCTCAGGCAATGAGCAGTTCTTC.

The genes are TRBV4-2 and TRBJ2-7; 7 nucleotides match TRBD1. The ends lost 1 base at V and 1 base at J; junction bases unmatched: 4. The CDR3 totals 15 residues. Germline V gives CDR1 LGHNA, CDR2 YNFKEQ. The CDR3 DNA sequence: TGTGCCAGCAGCCAAGGGGACAGCGAATCCTACGAGCAGTACTTC. Amino acids: CASSQGDSESYEQYF.

The genes are TRBV28 and TRBJ1-1, with D possibly being TRBD1 (5 bases). CDR3 size: 14 residues. V shed 3 bases and J shed 1 base, with 9 bases lying between them. Germline CDR1 MDHEN, CDR2 SYDVKM. The CDR3 DNA sequence: TGTGCCAGCAGTTTTTCAGGGAAGAACACTGAAGCTTTCTTT. It is translated as CASSFSGKNTEAFF.

The chain joins TRBV19 to TRBJ2-1; D might be TRBD2 (5 bases). V lost 6 bases, J lost 0 bases, and 9 bases lay in between. CDR3 size: 14 residues. Per germline, CDR1 LNHDA and CDR2 SQIVND (reference sequence). CDR3: CASRSGSSYNEQFF. In DNA form, the CDR3 reads TGTGCCAGTAGAAGCGGTAGCTCCTACAATGAGCAGTTCTTC.

The J gene is TRBJ2-5, the V gene TRBV25-1, with a possible D match to TRBD1 (5 bases). Germline lookup yields CDR1 MGHDK and CDR2 SYGVNS. The CDR3 contains 15 residues. V lost 5 bases to trimming and J lost 5 bases, with 18 bases between them. Here the CDR3 DNA reads TGTGCCAGCAGTACGCCAGGGAAAGATTGGGAGACCCAGTACTTC. This gives the protein CASSTPGKDWETQYF.

The chain uses TRBV27 and TRBJ1-5, with 9 bases identical to TRBD1. This CDR3 has 15 residues. Germline CDR1 reads MNHEY; CDR2 reads SMNVEV (reference sequence). V shed 5 bases and J 3 bases; nucleotides not matched to a gene: 5. The CDR3 sequence is CASSPRDRANQPQHF. CDR3 DNA sequence: TGTGCCAGCAGTCCACGGGACAGGGCCAATCAGCCCCAGCATTTT.

The chain couples TRBV7-9 to TRBJ2-7, with 7 bases lining up with TRBD1. Germline-derived CDR1 and CDR2 are SEHNR and FQNEAQ (reference sequence). This CDR3 spans 12 amino acids. J was trimmed by 8 bases and V by 5 bases; bases with no gene match: 6. The CDR3 DNA reads TGTGCCAGCAGCGCGGAGGACAGGAAGCAGTACTTC. It yields the protein CASSAEDRKQYF.

Note on this clone: Other nucleotide sequences from this sample produce the same CDR3. This chain links TRBV28 with TRBJ1-2, with TRBD1 as a possible D gene (5 bases). Deletions cut 2 bases from V and 3 bases from J, with 10 bases between. The length of the CDR3 is 14 residues. The germline V gene has CDR1 MDHEN and CDR2 SYDVKM. The CDR3 nucleotides read TGTGCCAGCAGTTTAAGGGGCGGGTACTATGGCTACACCTTC. The encoded protein is CASSLRGGYYGYTF.

Only one count was recorded for this clone. The chain combines TRBV7-6 with TRBJ2-2; D might be TRBD1 (6 bases). V lost 1 base and J 3 bases, leaving 9 bases between the germline ends. Germline CDR1 reads SGHVS; CDR2 reads FNYEAQ. The CDR3 length is 15 residues. The CDR3 nucleotides are TGTGCCAGCAGCTTAGATACAGGGTACACCGGGGAGCTGTTTTTT. Its protein is CASSLDTGYTGELFF.

The rearrangement uses TRBV28 and TRBJ2-7; TRBD2 agrees at 8 bases. The CDR3 covers 18 residues. Germline V CDR1 and CDR2: MDHEN, SYDVKM. The V and J ends lost 2 bases and 1 base, in that order; junction bases with no gene match: 13. This CDR3 reads CASSLVLAGLKPSYEQYF. Written as DNA, the CDR3 is TGTGCCAGCAGTTTAGTCTTAGCGGGGCTGAAACCTTCCTACGAGCAGTACTTC.

V usage is TRBV27 and J usage is TRBJ2-3; the D is unclear. V dropped 5 bases and J dropped 5 bases, with 17 bases sitting between them. Germline CDR1 reads MNHEY; CDR2 reads SMNVEV (reference sequence). The CDR3 loop spans 15 amino acids. The CDR3 DNA sequence: TGTGCCAGCAGTCTAACCACTTCGTTCGGAGATACGCAGTATTTT. Translating gives CASSLTTSFGDTQYF.

This clone occurred a few times. This sequence joins TRBV7-3 and TRBJ1-2; 8 positions agree with TRBD1. This CDR3 is 13 amino acids long. V lost 4 bases, J lost 5 bases, and 3 bases stayed unmatched. Germline V gene lookup returns CDR1 SGHTA and CDR2 FQGTGA. The DNA for the CDR3 is TGTGCCAGCAGCTCTACAGGGGGGTATGGCTACACCTTC. Amino acid sequence: CASSSTGGYGYTF.

This sequence joins TRBV6-4 and TRBJ2-1, with 9 positions matching TRBD2. From germline, CDR1 is MRHNA and CDR2 SNTAGT. CDR3 length equals 15 residues. Trimming removed 3 bases from V and 4 bases from J; junction bases left unmatched: 4. Here the CDR3 reads CASSEGLAPYNEQFF. CDR3 in DNA: TGTGCCAGCAGTGAGGGACTAGCCCCTTACAATGAGCAGTTCTTC.